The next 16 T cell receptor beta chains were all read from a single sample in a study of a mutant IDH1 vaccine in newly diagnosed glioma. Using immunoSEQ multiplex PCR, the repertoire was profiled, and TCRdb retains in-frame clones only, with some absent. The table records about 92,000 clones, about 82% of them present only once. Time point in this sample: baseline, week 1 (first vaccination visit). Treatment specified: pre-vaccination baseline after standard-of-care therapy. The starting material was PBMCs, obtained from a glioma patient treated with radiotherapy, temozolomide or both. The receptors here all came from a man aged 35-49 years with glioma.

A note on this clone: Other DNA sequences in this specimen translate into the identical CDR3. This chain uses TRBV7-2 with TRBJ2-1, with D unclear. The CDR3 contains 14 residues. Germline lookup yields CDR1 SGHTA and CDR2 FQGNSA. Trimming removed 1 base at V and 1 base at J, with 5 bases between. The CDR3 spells CASSLGKSYNEQFF. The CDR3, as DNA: TGTGCCAGCAGCTTAGGTAAGTCCTACAATGAGCAGTTCTTC.

DNA for the CDR3: TGTGCCAGCAGTTCCTCCCCGGGTCTAAGGGGCTACACCTTC. It yields the protein CASSSSPGLRGYTF. The chain links TRBV28 to TRBJ1-2; no clear D gene. This CDR3 comprises 14 residues. The ends were cut back, 4 bases at V and 8 bases at J, with 17 bases in the middle. CDR1 and CDR2 (germline): MDHEN, SYDVKM.

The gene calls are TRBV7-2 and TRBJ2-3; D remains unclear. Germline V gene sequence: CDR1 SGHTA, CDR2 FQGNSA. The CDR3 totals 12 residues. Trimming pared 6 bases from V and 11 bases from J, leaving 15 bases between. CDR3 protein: CASSEDPVGQYF. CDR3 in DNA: TGTGCCAGCAGTGAAGATCCCGTGGGGCAGTATTTT.

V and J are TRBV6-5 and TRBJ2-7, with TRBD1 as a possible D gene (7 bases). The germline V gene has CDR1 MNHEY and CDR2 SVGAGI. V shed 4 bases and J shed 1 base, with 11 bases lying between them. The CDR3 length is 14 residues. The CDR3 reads CASSSTGRSYEQYF. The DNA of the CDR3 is TGTGCCAGCAGTTCGACAGGGAGGTCCTACGAGCAGTACTTC.

This chain's CDR3 is CASSFTDQYEQYF. The CDR3, as DNA: TGTGCCAGCAGCTTTACGGACCAATACGAGCAGTACTTC. This rearrangement joins TRBV11-2 to TRBJ2-7; no clear D. CDR3 length equals 13 residues. The V end lost 3 bases, the J end lost 4 bases, and 10 bases lay between the germline ends. Germline values: CDR1 SGHAT, CDR2 FQNNGV.

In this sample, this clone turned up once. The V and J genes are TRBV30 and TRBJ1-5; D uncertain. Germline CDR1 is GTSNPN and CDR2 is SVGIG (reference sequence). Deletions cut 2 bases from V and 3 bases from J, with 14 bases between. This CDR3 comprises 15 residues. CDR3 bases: TGTGCCTGGAGTCGGCCCCGGCCAAACAATCAGCCCCAGCATTTT. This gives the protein CAWSRPRPNNQPQHF.

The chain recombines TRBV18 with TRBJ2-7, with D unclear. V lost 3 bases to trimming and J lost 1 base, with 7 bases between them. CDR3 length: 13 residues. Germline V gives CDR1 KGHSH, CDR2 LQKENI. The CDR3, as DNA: TGTGCCAGCTCACCTGGCATATCCTACGAGCAGTACTTC. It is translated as CASSPGISYEQYF.

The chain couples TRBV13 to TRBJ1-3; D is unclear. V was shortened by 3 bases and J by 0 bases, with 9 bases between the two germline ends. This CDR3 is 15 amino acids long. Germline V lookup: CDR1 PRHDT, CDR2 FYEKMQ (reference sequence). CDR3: CASSFTQLSGNTIYF. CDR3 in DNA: TGTGCCAGCAGCTTTACTCAACTCTCTGGAAACACCATATATTTT.

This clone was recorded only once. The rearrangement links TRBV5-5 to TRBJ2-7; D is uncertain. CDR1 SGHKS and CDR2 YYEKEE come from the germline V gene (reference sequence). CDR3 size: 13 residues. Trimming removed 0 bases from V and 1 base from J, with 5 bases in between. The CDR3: CASSLEQSYEQYF. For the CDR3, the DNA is TGTGCCAGCAGCTTGGAACAGTCCTACGAGCAGTACTTC.

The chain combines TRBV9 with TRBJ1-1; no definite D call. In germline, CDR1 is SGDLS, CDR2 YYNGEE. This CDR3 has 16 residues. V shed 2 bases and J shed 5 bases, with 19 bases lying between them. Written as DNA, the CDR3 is TGTGCCAGCAGCGTTTCCTCGACCCCCCGGGGAACTGAAGCTTTCTTT. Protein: CASSVSSTPRGTEAFF. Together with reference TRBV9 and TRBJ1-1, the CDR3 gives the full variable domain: DSGVTQTPKHLITATGQRVTLRCSPRSGDLSVYWYQQSLDQGLQFLIQYYNGEERAKGNILERFSAQQFPDLHSELNLSSLELGDSALYFCASSVSSTPRGTEAFFGQGTRLTVV.

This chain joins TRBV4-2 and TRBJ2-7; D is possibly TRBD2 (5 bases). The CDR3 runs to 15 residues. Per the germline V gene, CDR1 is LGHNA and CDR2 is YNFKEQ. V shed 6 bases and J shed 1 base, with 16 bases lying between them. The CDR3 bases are TGTGCCAGCAGTGTCGCATCGGGGAATTCCTACGAGCAGTACTTC. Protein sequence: CASSVASGNSYEQYF.

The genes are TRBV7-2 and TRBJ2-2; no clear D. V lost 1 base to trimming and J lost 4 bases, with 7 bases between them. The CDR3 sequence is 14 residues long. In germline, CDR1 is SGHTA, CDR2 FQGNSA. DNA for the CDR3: TGTGCCAGCAGCTTAGGTCGCGGCACCGGGGAGCTGTTTTTT. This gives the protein CASSLGRGTGELFF.

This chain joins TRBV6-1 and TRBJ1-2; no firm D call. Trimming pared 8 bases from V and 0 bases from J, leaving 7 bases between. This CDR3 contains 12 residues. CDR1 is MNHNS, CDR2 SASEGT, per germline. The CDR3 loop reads CASQYPNYGYTF. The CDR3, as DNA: TGTGCCAGCCAATACCCTAACTATGGCTACACCTTC.

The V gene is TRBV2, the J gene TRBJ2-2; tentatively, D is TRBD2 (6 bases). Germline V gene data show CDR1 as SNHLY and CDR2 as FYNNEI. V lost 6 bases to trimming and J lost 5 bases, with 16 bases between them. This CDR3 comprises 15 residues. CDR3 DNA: TGTGCCAGCAGCAGTAAGGGCGGGGAGACCGGGGAGCTGTTTTTT. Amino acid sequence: CASSSKGGETGELFF.

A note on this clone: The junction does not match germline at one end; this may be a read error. CDR3 protein: CASSFASGREETQYF. The CDR3 DNA is TGTGCTAGCAGCTTCGCTAGCGGGAGAGAAGAGACCCAGTACTTC. The gene calls are TRBV7-7 and TRBJ2-5; 10 positions agree with TRBD2. Germline assignment: CDR1 SSHAT and CDR2 FNYEAQ (reference sequence). This CDR3 has 15 residues.

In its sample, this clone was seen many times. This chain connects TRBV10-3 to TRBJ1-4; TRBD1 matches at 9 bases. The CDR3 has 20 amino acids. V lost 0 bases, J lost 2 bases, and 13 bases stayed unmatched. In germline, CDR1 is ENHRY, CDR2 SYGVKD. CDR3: CAISESSGTGFLSTNEKLFF. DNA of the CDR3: TGTGCCATCAGTGAGTCTAGCGGGACAGGGTTTTTGTCCACTAATGAAAAACTGTTTTTT.